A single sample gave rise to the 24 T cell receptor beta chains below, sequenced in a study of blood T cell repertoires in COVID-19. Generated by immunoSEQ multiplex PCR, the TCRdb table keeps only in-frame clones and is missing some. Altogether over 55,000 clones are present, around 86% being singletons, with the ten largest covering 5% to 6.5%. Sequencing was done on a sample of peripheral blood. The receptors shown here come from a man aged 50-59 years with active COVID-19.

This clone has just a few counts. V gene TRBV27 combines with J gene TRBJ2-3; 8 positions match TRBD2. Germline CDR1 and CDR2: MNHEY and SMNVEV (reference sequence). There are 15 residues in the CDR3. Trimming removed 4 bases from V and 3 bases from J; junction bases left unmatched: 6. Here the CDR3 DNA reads TGTGCCAGCAGTTCCGGCAGCGGGAGTACAGATACGCAGTATTTT. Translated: CASSSGSGSTDTQYF.

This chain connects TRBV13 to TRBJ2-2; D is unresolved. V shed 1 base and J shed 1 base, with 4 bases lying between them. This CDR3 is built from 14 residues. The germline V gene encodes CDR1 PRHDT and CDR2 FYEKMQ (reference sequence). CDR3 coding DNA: TGTGCCAGCAGCTTAGCCAAGAACACCGGGGAGCTGTTTTTT. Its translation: CASSLAKNTGELFF.

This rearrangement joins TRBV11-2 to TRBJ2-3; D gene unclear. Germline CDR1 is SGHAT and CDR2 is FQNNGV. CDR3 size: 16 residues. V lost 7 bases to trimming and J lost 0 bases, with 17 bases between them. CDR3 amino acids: CASNSSNHLSTDTQYF. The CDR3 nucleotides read TGTGCCAGCAACTCGTCTAACCACCTCAGCACAGATACGCAGTATTTT.

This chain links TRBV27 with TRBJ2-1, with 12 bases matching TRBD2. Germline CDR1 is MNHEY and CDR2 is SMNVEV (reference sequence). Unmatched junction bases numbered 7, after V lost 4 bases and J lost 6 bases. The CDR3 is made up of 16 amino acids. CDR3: CASSYGTSGLLNEQFF. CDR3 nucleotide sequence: TGTGCCAGCAGTTACGGGACTAGCGGGTTGCTCAATGAGCAGTTCTTC.

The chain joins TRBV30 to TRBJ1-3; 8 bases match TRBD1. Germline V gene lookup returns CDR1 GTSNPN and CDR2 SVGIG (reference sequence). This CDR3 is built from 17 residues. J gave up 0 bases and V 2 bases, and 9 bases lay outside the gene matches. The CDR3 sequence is CAWSPLRTGTSGNTIYF. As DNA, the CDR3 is TGTGCCTGGAGTCCCCTAAGGACAGGGACCTCTGGAAACACCATATATTTT. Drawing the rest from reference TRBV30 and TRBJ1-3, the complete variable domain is SQTIHQWPATLVQPVGSPLSLECTVEGTSNPNLYWYRQAAGRGLQLLFYSVGIGQISSEVPQNLSASRPQDRQFILSSKKLLLSDSGFYLCAWSPLRTGTSGNTIYFGEGSWLTVV.

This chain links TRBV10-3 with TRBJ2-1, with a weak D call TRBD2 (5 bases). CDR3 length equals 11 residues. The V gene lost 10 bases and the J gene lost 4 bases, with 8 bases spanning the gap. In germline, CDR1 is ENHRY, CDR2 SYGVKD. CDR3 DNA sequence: TGTGCCACACGGGATTACAATGAGCAGTTCTTC. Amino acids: CATRDYNEQFF.

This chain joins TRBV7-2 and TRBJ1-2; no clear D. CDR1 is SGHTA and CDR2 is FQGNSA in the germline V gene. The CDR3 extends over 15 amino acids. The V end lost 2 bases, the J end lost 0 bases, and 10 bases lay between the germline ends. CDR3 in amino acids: CASSLQRRANYGYTF. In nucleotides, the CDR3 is TGTGCCAGCAGCTTACAGCGGAGAGCTAACTATGGCTACACCTTC.

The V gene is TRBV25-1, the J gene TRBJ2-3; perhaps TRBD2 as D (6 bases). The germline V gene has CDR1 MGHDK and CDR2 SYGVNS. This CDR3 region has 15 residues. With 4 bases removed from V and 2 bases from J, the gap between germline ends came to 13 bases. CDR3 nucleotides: TGTGCCAGCAGTGGTGGAGGGGTTATCACAGATACGCAGTATTTT. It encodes CASSGGGVITDTQYF.

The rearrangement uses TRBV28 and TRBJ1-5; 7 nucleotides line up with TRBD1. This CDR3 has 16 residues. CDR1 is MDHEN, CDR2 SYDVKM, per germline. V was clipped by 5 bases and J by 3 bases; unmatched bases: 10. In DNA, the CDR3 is TGTGCCAGCAGTCCATCGGACAGGCGACCCAATCAGCCCCAGCATTTT. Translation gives CASSPSDRRPNQPQHF.

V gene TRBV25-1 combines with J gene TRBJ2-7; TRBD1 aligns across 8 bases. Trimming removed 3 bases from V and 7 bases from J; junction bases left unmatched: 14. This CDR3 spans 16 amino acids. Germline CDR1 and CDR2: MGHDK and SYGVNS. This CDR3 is CASSDFSGDRRGEQYF. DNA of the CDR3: TGTGCCAGCAGTGATTTTTCCGGGGACAGGCGTGGGGAGCAGTACTTC.

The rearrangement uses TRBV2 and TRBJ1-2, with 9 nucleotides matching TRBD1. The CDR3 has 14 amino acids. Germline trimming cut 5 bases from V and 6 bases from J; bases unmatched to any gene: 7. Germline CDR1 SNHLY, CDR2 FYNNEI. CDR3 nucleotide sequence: TGTGCCAGCAGTAGTGACAGGGGGTGGGATGGCTACACCTTC. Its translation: CASSSDRGWDGYTF.

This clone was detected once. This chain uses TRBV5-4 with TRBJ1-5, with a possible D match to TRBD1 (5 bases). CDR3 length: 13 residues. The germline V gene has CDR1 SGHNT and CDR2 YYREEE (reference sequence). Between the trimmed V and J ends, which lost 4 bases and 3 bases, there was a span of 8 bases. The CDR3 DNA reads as TGTGCCAGCAGCCCGGACACCAATCAGCCCCAGCATTTT. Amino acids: CASSPDTNQPQHF.

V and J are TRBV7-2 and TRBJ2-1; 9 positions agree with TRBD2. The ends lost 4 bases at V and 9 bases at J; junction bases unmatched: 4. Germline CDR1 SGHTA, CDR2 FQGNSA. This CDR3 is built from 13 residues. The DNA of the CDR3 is TGTGCCAGCAGCTCCCGCGGGGGGGGTGAGCAGTTCTTC. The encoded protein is CASSSRGGGEQFF.

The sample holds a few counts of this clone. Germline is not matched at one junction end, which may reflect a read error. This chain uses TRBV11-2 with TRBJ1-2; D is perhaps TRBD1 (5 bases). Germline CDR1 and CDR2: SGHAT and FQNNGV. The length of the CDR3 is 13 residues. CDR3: CASSVEGRGGYTF. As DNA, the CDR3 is TGTGCCAGCAGCGTAGAGGGGAGGGGTGGCTACACCTTC.

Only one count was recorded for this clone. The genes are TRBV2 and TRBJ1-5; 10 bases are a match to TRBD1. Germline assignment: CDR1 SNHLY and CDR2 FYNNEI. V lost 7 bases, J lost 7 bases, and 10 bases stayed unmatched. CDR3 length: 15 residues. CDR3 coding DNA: TGTGCCAGCACCAAAGACAGGGGGCTAGGACAGCCCCAGCATTTT. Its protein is CASTKDRGLGQPQHF.

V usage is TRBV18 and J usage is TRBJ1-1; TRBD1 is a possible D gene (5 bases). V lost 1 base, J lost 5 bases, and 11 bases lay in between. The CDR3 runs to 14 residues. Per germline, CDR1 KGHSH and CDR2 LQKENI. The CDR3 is CASSPQGIGTEAFF. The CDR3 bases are TGTGCCAGCTCACCACAGGGGATAGGGACTGAAGCTTTCTTT.

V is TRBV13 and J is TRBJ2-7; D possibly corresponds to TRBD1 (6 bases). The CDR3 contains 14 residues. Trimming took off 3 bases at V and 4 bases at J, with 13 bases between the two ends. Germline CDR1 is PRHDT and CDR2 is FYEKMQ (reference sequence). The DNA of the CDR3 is TGTGCCAGCAGCTTGCGGGCCCAGGGGTACGAGCAGTACTTC. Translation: CASSLRAQGYEQYF.

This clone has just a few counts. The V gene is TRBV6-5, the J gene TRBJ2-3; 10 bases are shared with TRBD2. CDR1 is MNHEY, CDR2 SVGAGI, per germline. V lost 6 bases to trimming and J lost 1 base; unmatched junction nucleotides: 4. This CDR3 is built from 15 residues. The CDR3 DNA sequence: TGTGCCAGCAGACCTAGCGGGAGCGGCACAGATACGCAGTATTTT. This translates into CASRPSGSGTDTQYF.

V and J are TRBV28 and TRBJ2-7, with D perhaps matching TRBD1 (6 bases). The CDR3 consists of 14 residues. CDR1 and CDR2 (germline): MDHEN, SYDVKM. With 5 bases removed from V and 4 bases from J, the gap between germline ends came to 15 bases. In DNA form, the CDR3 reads TGTGCCAGCAGTACCGGGACAACCTATTACGAGCAGTACTTC. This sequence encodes CASSTGTTYYEQYF. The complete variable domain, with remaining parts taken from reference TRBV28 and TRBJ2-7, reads DVKVTQSSRYLVKRTGEKVFLECVQDMDHENMFWYRQDPGLGLRLIYFSYDVKMKEKGDIPEGYSVSREKKERFSLILESASTNQTSMYLCASSTGTTYYEQYFGPGTRLTVT.

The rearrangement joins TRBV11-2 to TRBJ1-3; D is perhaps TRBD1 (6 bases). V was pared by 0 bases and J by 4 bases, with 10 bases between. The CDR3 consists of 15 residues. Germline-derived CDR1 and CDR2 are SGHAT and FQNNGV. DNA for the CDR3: TGTGCCAGCAGCTTAGAGGCAGGGGTCGGAAACACCATATATTTT. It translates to CASSLEAGVGNTIYF.

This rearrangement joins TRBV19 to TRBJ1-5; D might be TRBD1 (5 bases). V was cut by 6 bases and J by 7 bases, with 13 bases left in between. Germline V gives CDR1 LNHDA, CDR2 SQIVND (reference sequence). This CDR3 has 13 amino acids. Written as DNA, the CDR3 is TGTGCCAGTAGGGCCAGGGAGGGGCAGCCCCAGCATTTT. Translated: CASRAREGQPQHF.

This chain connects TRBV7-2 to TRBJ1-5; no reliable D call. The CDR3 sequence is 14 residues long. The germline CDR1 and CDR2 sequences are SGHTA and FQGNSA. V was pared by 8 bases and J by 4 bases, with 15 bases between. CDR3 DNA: TGTGCCAGCCCGACTTTGAGAGAAAATCAGCCCCAGCATTTT. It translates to CASPTLRENQPQHF.

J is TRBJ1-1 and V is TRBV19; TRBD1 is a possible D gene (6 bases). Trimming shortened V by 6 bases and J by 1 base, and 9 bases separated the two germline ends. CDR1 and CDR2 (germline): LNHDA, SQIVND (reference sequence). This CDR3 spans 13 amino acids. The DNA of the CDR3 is TGTGCCAGTAGCCAGGGGTCGAACACTGAAGCTTTCTTT. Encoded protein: CASSQGSNTEAFF.

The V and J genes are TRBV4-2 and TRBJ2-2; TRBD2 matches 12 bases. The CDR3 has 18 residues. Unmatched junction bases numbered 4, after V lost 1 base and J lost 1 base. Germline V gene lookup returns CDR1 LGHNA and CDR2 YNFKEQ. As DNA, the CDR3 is TGTGCCAGCAGCCAAGCCGGGACTAGCGGGTTGAACACCGGGGAGCTGTTTTTT. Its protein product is CASSQAGTSGLNTGELFF.